One sample yielded the 10 T cell receptor beta chains listed below, sequenced in a study of T cells in Graves' hyperthyroidism and ophthalmopathy. It was RNA transcripts that yielded the amplified TCR beta CDR3 regions. In the first-round RT-PCR of the TCR CDR3, the HTBI primer set was used. TCRdb re-called the multiplex PCR reads with MiXCR, one entry per CDR3 protein. The profile shows 37,000 or so distinct CDR3 sequences, 50% to 55% of them singletons. Sequencing input: blood. Every receptor here comes from a man aged 35 to 55 with Graves' ophthalmopathy.

Many counts were recorded for this clonotype. The CDR3 DNA reads TGTGCCAGCAGTTTCATCTTGACTAGCGGGAGGCAGAGCTCCTACAATGAGCAGTTCTTC. Translation: CASSFILTSGRQSSYNEQFF. This chain connects TRBV12-3 or TRBV12-4 to TRBJ2-1, with 13 bases that match TRBD2. The CDR3 contains 20 residues. V lost 3 bases, J lost 0 bases, and 11 bases stayed unmatched.

The chain's CDR3 is CASSLDPVQYF. CDR3 nucleotide sequence: TGTGCCAGCAGCTTAGATCCGGTGCAGTATTTT. The chain carries TRBV7-2 and TRBJ2-3; D remains unclear. Germline CDR1 reads SGHTA; CDR2 reads FQGNSA. Trimming cost V 1 base and J 11 bases, with 7 bases left between them. The CDR3 totals 11 residues.

This clonotype occurred once. The conserved final phenylalanine or tryptophan is absent from the CDR3, which likely points to a read error. CDR3 nucleotides: TGTGCCAGCAGTAGGGGCCAGGACATTGAAGCTTTCTCT. Encoded protein: CASSRGQDIEAFS. The genes are TRBV5-1 and TRBJ1-1; D perhaps matches TRBD1 (5 bases). The CDR3 covers 13 residues. CDR1 SGHRS and CDR2 YFSETQ come from the germline V gene.

This clonotype appeared many times. The genes are TRBV7-9 and TRBJ2-6; no firm D call. Germline CDR1 and CDR2: SEHNR and FQNEAQ (reference sequence). The V gene lost 8 bases and the J gene lost 0 bases, with 5 bases spanning the gap. This CDR3 has 13 residues. DNA for the CDR3: TGTGCCAGCTGGAGCTCTGGGGCCAACGTCCTGACTTTC. Amino acids: CASWSSGANVLTF.

The table lists this clonotype with many counts. CDR3 residues: CASSMTGTYEQYF. CDR3 coding DNA: TGTGCCAGCAGTATGACAGGGACCTACGAGCAGTACTTC. The chain has TRBV5-5 and TRBJ2-7, with 7 bases that match TRBD1. The V gene's germline CDR1 is SGHKS and CDR2 YYEKEE (reference sequence). V lost 5 bases, J lost 2 bases, and 4 bases stayed unmatched. This CDR3 is built from 13 residues.

The chain has TRBV5-1 and TRBJ1-6, with TRBD1 as a possible D gene (6 bases). Germline CDR1 reads SGHRS; CDR2 reads YFSETQ. Trimming took 4 bases from V and 5 from J, leaving 16 bases between them. This CDR3 comprises 16 residues. This chain's CDR3 is CASSPGQLTDNSPLHF. The CDR3 nucleotides read TGCGCCAGCAGCCCTGGACAGCTAACAGATAATTCACCCCTCCACTTT.

This clonotype came up many times. The chain combines TRBV4-2 with TRBJ2-5; 13 positions match TRBD2. CDR3 size: 17 residues. Germline trimming cut 0 bases from V and 7 bases from J; bases unmatched to any gene: 8. Per the germline V gene, CDR1 is LGHNA and CDR2 is YNFKEQ. As DNA, the CDR3 is TGTGCCAGCAGCCAAGATCACCTGGGACTAGCGGGGAGGACCCAGTACTTC. Translated: CASSQDHLGLAGRTQYF.

This chain connects TRBV27 to TRBJ1-5; D is ambiguous. The CDR3 sequence is 14 residues long. Germline V gene data show CDR1 as MNHEY and CDR2 as SMNVEV (reference sequence). V was pared by 4 bases and J by 5 bases, with 12 bases between. The CDR3 spells CASSYAGWDQPQHF. The CDR3 bases are TGTGCCAGCAGTTACGCCGGGTGGGATCAGCCCCAGCATTTT.

Details on this clonotype: A junction boundary mismatches the germline segment, possibly from a read error. The CDR3 coding sequence is TGTGCCAGAAGTATAGCAGGGATGAACACCAGGGAGCTGTTTTTT. It yields the protein CARSIAGMNTRELFF. The V call is TRBV25-1, the J call TRBJ2-2; D perhaps matches TRBD1 (5 bases). The V gene's germline CDR1 is MGHDK and CDR2 SYGVNS. This CDR3 region has 15 residues.

This clonotype was recorded at least ten times. The J gene is TRBJ2-5, the V gene TRBV18; 8 nucleotides line up with TRBD2. The V segment lost 4 bases and the J segment 4 bases; nucleotides outside the gene matches: 11. The CDR3 sequence is 16 residues long. Per germline, CDR1 KGHSH and CDR2 LQKENI. The CDR3 region is CASSQRAGLGTETQYF. The CDR3 DNA is TGTGCCAGCTCACAAAGAGCGGGACTAGGAACAGAGACCCAGTACTTC.